This section outlines one TCR beta chain sequence together with its context. This entry belongs to a study of blood T cell repertoires in COVID-19. Produced via immunoSEQ multiplex PCR; TCRdb's table is partial and in-frame only. The sample contains 300,000 to 350,000 clones, approximately 90% of which appear only once. The sequenced sample was peripheral blood. The receptor's source is a man aged 25 to 45 with COVID-19, enrolled during active disease.

CDR3 sequence (DNA): TGTGCCAGCAGCAGCCCCCGGGACAGGGGCAAAAACATTCAGTACTTC. As protein: CASSSPRDRGKNIQYF. The rearrangement joins TRBV11-2 to TRBJ2-4; 10 nucleotides match TRBD1. Trimming cost V 5 bases and J 3 bases; bases outside gene matches: 7. The CDR3 extends over 16 amino acids. The germline gives CDR1 SGHAT, CDR2 FQNNGV.